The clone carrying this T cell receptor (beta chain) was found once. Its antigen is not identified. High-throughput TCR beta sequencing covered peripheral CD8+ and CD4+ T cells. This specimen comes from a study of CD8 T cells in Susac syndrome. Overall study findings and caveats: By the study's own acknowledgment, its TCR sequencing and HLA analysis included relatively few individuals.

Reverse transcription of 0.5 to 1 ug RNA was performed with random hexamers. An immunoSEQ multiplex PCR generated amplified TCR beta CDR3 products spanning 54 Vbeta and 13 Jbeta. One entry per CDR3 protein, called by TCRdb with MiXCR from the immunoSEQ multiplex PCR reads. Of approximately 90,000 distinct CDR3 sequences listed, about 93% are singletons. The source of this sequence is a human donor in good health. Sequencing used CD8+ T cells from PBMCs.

The CDR3 DNA reads TGTGCCAGCAGCTTCACGGGGGGGCCTGGAGATACGCAGTATTTT. Encoded protein: CASSFTGGPGDTQYF. The gene calls are TRBV7-6 and TRBJ2-3, with TRBD2 matching 8 bases. The CDR3 runs to 15 residues. V was pared by 3 bases and J by 5 bases, with 7 bases of the junction left unmatched. Per germline, CDR1 SGHVS and CDR2 FNYEAQ.